This TCR beta chain was observed in a study of T-cell reconstitution after alpha-beta-depleted transplantation in children. The CDR3 contains 14 residues. V shed 4 bases and J 9 bases; nucleotides not matched to a gene: 7. Germline CDR1 is MNHEY and CDR2 is SMNVEV (reference sequence). The library targeted TCRbeta and was prepared with unique molecular identifiers. One entry per CDR3 protein results from TCRdb running MiXCR on the PCR reads. The table lists 500,000 or so distinct CDR3 sequences, 30% to 35% of them singletons. A few counts support this clonotype. The source was PBMCs from the stem cell graft donor, collected from the stem cell graft. The chain uses TRBV27 and TRBJ2-3; 10 bases agree with TRBD2. The sequence was collected from a human donor who donated a stem cell graft to a child with aplastic anemia. The CDR3 region is CASSSSLAGLTQYF. CDR3 DNA sequence: TGTGCCAGCAGTTCTTCACTAGCGGGACTAACGCAGTATTTT.